The clone carrying this T cell receptor (beta chain) was seen more than once but under ten times. Its antigen is unidentified. Trimming shortened V by 6 bases and J by 3 bases, and 18 bases separated the two germline ends. Germline V gene lookup returns CDR1 SSHAT and CDR2 FNYEAQ (reference sequence). This CDR3 contains 16 residues. These data originate in a study of sequential checkpoint blockade in melanoma. In the study overall: Under 25 patients had matched tumor biopsies before treatment and at week 13 after nivolumab or ipilimumab alone.

Clones were read by immunoSEQ multiplex PCR, and TCRdb kept only the in-frame ones, dropping some. The sample records about 5,000 clones, about a quarter being singletons. Treatment indicated: randomized to nivolumab then ipilimumab (arm A) or the reverse (arm B). Findings of the study overall: For nivolumab-first patients, baseline tumor clonality was associated with response. Clinical benefit was about 30 times likelier when tumor T-cell fraction and clonality increased.

The J gene is TRBJ2-1, the V gene TRBV7-7; D may be TRBD2 (7 bases). Sample: tumor tissue (inferred from file names), taken from a patient given nivolumab and ipilimumab in sequence. The TCR comes from a human donor with melanoma. The CDR3 loop is CASSFVGGPLYNEQFF. CDR3 DNA: TGTGCCAGCAGTTTCGTGGGGGGGCCCCTCTACAATGAGCAGTTCTTC.